The 28 T cell receptor beta chains below come from one sample, sequenced in a study of T-cell reconstitution after alpha-beta-depleted transplantation in children. Preparation of the TCRbeta library involved a method that used unique molecular identifiers. TCRdb re-derived calls from the PCR reads in MiXCR, one entry per CDR3 protein. The repertoire holds around 96,000 distinct CDR3 sequences, more than 10% seen once, with about 15% in the top ten. Here the sequenced sample was PBMCs from the stem cell graft donor, taken from the stem cell graft. These receptors all stem from a human donor who donated a stem cell graft to a child with inherited bone marrow failure.

This clonotype was detected ten times or more. The V and J genes are TRBV10-3 and TRBJ2-3; D might be TRBD2 (6 bases). V lost 3 bases to trimming and J lost 6 bases, with 16 bases between them. Germline V gene data show CDR1 as ENHRY and CDR2 as SYGVKD. The CDR3 covers 15 residues. CDR3 loop: CAISDGQVGRDTQYF. The CDR3 DNA reads as TGTGCCATCAGTGACGGGCAGGTGGGGAGGGATACGCAGTATTTT.

Ten or more counts support this clonotype. This rearrangement joins TRBV12-3 or TRBV12-4 to TRBJ1-1; no firm D call. The V end lost 7 bases, the J end lost 4 bases, and 16 bases lay between the germline ends. The CDR3 is made up of 14 amino acids. The CDR3 region is CASTPLAVLTEAFF. The CDR3 DNA reads as TGTGCCAGCACCCCCCTGGCAGTACTCACTGAAGCTTTCTTT.

There are many counts of this clonotype. This chain joins TRBV11-2 and TRBJ2-5; perhaps TRBD2 as D (5 bases). V gave up 1 base and J gave up 6 bases, with 12 bases separating them. The CDR3 sequence is 14 residues long. Germline V gene sequence: CDR1 SGHAT, CDR2 FQNNGV. CDR3 coding DNA: TGTGCCAGCAGCTTAGTGGTTAGCGCGAAGACCCAGTACTTC. As protein: CASSLVVSAKTQYF.

There are many counts of this clonotype. The genes are TRBV6-5 and TRBJ2-2; D gene ambiguous. Germline CDR1 is MNHEY and CDR2 is SVGAGI. This CDR3 is 16 amino acids long. V was trimmed by 8 bases and J by 3 bases, leaving 19 bases between them. CDR3 residues: CASPSPGLRDTGELFF. CDR3 DNA sequence: TGTGCCAGCCCCTCTCCCGGTTTGCGTGACACCGGGGAGCTGTTTTTT.

CDR3 nucleotides: TGTGCCTTCTCCGGGACCACTGATTGGCCCGTGAACACTGAAGCTTTCTTT. It translates to CAFSGTTDWPVNTEAFF. V gene TRBV12-3 or TRBV12-4 combines with J gene TRBJ1-1, with D perhaps TRBD1 (5 bases). The CDR3 covers 17 residues. With 11 bases removed from V and 0 bases from J, the gap between germline ends came to 25 bases.

This clonotype showed up many times. The V call is TRBV10-3, the J call TRBJ2-7; D gene unclear. The CDR3 is 14 amino acids. The germline V gene has CDR1 ENHRY and CDR2 SYGVKD. The V gene lost 4 bases and the J gene lost 3 bases, with 13 bases spanning the gap. CDR3 DNA: TGTGCCATCAGTGTAGGGCCAGCCAACTACGAGCAGTACTTC. Amino acids: CAISVGPANYEQYF.

This clonotype was observed at least ten times. This chain connects TRBV24-1 to TRBJ2-1; TRBD2 matches 14 bases. The CDR3 covers 20 residues. Losses at the gene ends were 10 bases for V and 2 bases for J; bases not matched to a gene: 18. The germline CDR1 and CDR2 sequences are KGHDR and SFDVKD. CDR3 sequence (DNA): TGTGCCACGGGGGGGCAGGGGGGACTAGCGGGAGAAGGAACCTACAATGAGCAGTTCTTC. Protein product: CATGGQGGLAGEGTYNEQFF.

This clonotype was observed many times. This chain connects TRBV4-3 to TRBJ1-2; perhaps TRBD1 as D (5 bases). The CDR3 contains 16 residues. The germline V gene encodes CDR1 LGHNA and CDR2 YSLEER. V dropped 0 bases and J dropped 1 base, with 12 bases sitting between them. CDR3 nucleotide sequence: TGCGCCAGCAGCCAAGATCAAGGGGTTATTAACTATGGCTACACCTTC. This gives the protein CASSQDQGVINYGYTF.

This clonotype came up many times. This chain uses TRBV5-1 with TRBJ2-5; D is perhaps TRBD2 (6 bases). Germline assignment: CDR1 SGHRS and CDR2 YFSETQ. The CDR3 runs to 16 residues. V was cut by 0 bases and J by 1 base, with 13 bases left in between. CDR3 bases: TGCGCCAGCAGCTTGGCTAGTCTAGCGACCCAAGAGACCCAGTACTTC. This sequence encodes CASSLASLATQETQYF.

This clonotype has a handful of counts. The chain combines TRBV5-1 with TRBJ1-2; D is uncertain. Trimming removed 2 bases at V and 6 bases at J, with 8 bases between. This CDR3 spans 12 amino acids. In germline, CDR1 is SGHRS, CDR2 YFSETQ. The CDR3 is CASSFSKDGYTF. The CDR3 DNA follows: TGCGCCAGCAGCTTTTCAAAGGATGGCTACACCTTC. The full variable domain, rest sourced from reference TRBV5-1 and TRBJ1-2, is KAGVTQTPRYLIKTRGQQVTLSCSPISGHRSVSWYQQTPGQGLQFLFEYFSETQRNKGNFPGRFSGRQFSNSRSEMNVSTLELGDSALYLCASSFSKDGYTFGSGTRLTVV.

This chain links TRBV28 with TRBJ1-2; 7 nucleotides agree with TRBD1. The junction had 6 bases not matched to a gene; V was cut back by 5 bases and J by 6 bases. Germline V gene sequence: CDR1 MDHEN, CDR2 SYDVKM. The CDR3 sequence is 13 residues long. CDR3 in DNA: TGTGCCAGCAGTCTCGACAGGGTCCATGGCTACACCTTC. This sequence encodes CASSLDRVHGYTF.

This clonotype was detected many times. The chain recombines TRBV7-9 with TRBJ1-1; unclear D gene. Germline V gene lookup returns CDR1 SEHNR and CDR2 FQNEAQ (reference sequence). This CDR3 contains 12 residues. The V end was cut by 5 bases, the J end by 6 bases, with 10 bases between. The CDR3, as DNA: TGTGCCAGCAGCCCAATTTTCGCTGAAGCTTTCTTT. This encodes CASSPIFAEAFF.

This clonotype was seen many times. This sequence joins TRBV12-3 or TRBV12-4 and TRBJ1-6; D is ambiguous. V was clipped by 3 bases and J by 7 bases, with 7 bases between them. The CDR3 is made up of 13 amino acids. CDR3 nucleotides: TGTGCCAGCAGTTTGCGCGGAAATTCACCCCTCCACTTT. It yields the protein CASSLRGNSPLHF.

The chain is built from TRBV7-2 and TRBJ2-2, with D possibly TRBD1 on 6 matching bases. The CDR3 contains 14 residues. Germline-derived CDR1 and CDR2 are SGHTA and FQGNSA. The CDR3 nucleotides read TGTCCAGCAGCTTACGCAGGGGTCACCGGGGAGCTGTTTTTT. It yields the protein CPAAYAGVTGELFF.

The table lists this clonotype with many counts. This sequence joins TRBV10-3 and TRBJ1-5; unclear D gene. This CDR3 has 14 residues. Germline CDR1 ENHRY, CDR2 SYGVKD. The ends were cut back, 0 bases at V and 5 bases at J, with 8 bases in the middle. CDR3 bases: TGTGCCATCAGTGAGTCTTGGGGAGATCAGCCCCAGCATTTT. As protein: CAISESWGDQPQHF.

About this clonotype itself: With a much larger clone just one base away, this may be a read error. The rearrangement joins TRBV5-1 to TRBJ1-1, with unresolved D. V lost 8 bases, J lost 1 base, and 15 bases lay in between. CDR3 length: 14 residues. Per the germline V gene, CDR1 is SGHRS and CDR2 is YFSETQ. CDR3 sequence (DNA): TGCGCCAGGAGCCCCCCCCGCGGGAACACTGAAGCTTTCTTT. Translation gives CARSPPRGNTEAFF.

The table lists this clonotype with a few counts. This may come from a read error, since a much larger clone is one base off. As DNA, the CDR3 is TGTGTCAGCAGACGACAGGGTGCAACCTACAATGAGCAGTTCTTC. This translates into CVSRRQGATYNEQFF. The chain employs TRBV5-6 and TRBJ2-1, with 7 bases matching TRBD1. Looked up from germline, CDR1 is SGHDT and CDR2 is YYEEEE. CDR3 size: 15 residues.

Ten or more counts support this clonotype. The V and J genes are TRBV7-2 and TRBJ1-6, with 7 nucleotides matching TRBD1. With 11 bases clipped from V and 9 bases from J, the junction kept 10 bases outside the gene matches. The CDR3 consists of 13 residues. The germline V gene encodes CDR1 SGHTA and CDR2 FQGNSA. The CDR3 loop reads CAGGRQGGSPLHF. The CDR3 region has the DNA TGTGCCGGGGGTCGACAGGGAGGTTCACCCCTCCACTTT. The full variable domain, completed using reference TRBV7-2 and TRBJ1-6, is GAGVSQSPSNKVTEKGKDVELRCDPISGHTALYWYRQSLGQGLEFLIYFQGNSAPDKSGLPSDRFSAERTGGSVSTLTIQRTQQEDSAVYLCAGGRQGGSPLHFGNGTRLTVT.

This clonotype has ten or more counts. The rearrangement joins TRBV7-9 to TRBJ1-3; 7 bases are shared with TRBD1. Per germline, CDR1 SEHNR and CDR2 FQNEAQ (reference sequence). This CDR3 spans 15 amino acids. Unmatched junction bases numbered 7, after V lost 4 bases and J lost 4 bases. The CDR3 DNA reads as TGTGCCAGCAGCTCCGCCAGGGGGACAGGAAACACCATATATTTT. It is translated as CASSSARGTGNTIYF.

The V gene is TRBV28, the J gene TRBJ2-1; 9 bases agree with TRBD2. Trimming removed 6 bases from V and 4 bases from J; junction bases left unmatched: 4. The CDR3 contains 14 residues. Germline loops: CDR1 MDHEN, CDR2 SYDVKM. The CDR3 nucleotides read TGTGCCAGCAGCTTAGCGGGAGTGTACAATGAGCAGTTCTTC. This sequence encodes CASSLAGVYNEQFF.

The rearrangement uses TRBV7-9 and TRBJ1-1; D is undetermined. This CDR3 spans 12 amino acids. V dropped 5 bases and J dropped 1 base, with 5 bases sitting between them. CDR1 and CDR2 from the germline V gene are SEHNR and FQNEAQ (reference sequence). The CDR3 protein is CASSRTNTEAFF. CDR3 sequence (DNA): TGTGCCAGCAGCAGGACGAACACTGAAGCTTTCTTT.

This clonotype has at least ten counts. The chain carries TRBV28 and TRBJ2-7; no clear D. V was shortened by 5 bases and J by 2 bases, with 13 bases between the two germline ends. CDR3 size: 14 residues. The germline gives CDR1 MDHEN, CDR2 SYDVKM. DNA for the CDR3: TGTGCCAGCAGTGTCCTGCTAGTTCCCTACGAGCAGTACTTC. This sequence encodes CASSVLLVPYEQYF.

This clonotype came up many times. The rearrangement links TRBV20-1 to TRBJ2-7, with a tentative D call TRBD1 (6 bases). Germline V gene data show CDR1 as DFQATT and CDR2 as SNEGSKA (reference sequence). Trimming took 8 bases from V and 3 from J, leaving 14 bases between them. The CDR3 extends over 12 amino acids. CDR3: CSSRGRNYEQYF. The CDR3 nucleotides read TGCAGTTCCAGGGGCAGAAACTACGAGCAGTACTTC.

This clonotype was detected many times. The chain carries TRBV19 and TRBJ2-2, with no clear D. This CDR3 is built from 16 residues. Germline assignment: CDR1 LNHDA and CDR2 SQIVND (reference sequence). Trimming took 9 bases from V and 0 from J, leaving 17 bases between them. The CDR3 loop is CASSFTGRTNTGELFF. The CDR3 coding sequence is TGTGCCAGCAGCTTTACCGGACGGACGAACACCGGGGAGCTGTTTTTT.

J is TRBJ2-7 and V is TRBV7-2, with TRBD2 as a possible D gene (5 bases). Germline V lookup: CDR1 SGHTA, CDR2 FQGNSA. With 5 bases removed from V and 4 bases from J, the gap between germline ends came to 18 bases. CDR3 length equals 15 residues. The CDR3 region has the DNA TGTGCCAGCAGCCCGGGGTCGGCTAGCTTTTACGAGCAGTACTTC. It translates to CASSPGSASFYEQYF.

This clonotype came up many times. The gene calls are TRBV7-9 and TRBJ2-3; D remains ambiguous. Trimming removed 3 bases at V and 4 bases at J, with 11 bases between. CDR1 SEHNR and CDR2 FQNEAQ come from the germline V gene (reference sequence). The CDR3 covers 14 residues. The CDR3 here is CASSFPQFPDTQYF. DNA for the CDR3: TGTGCCAGCAGCTTCCCTCAGTTCCCAGATACGCAGTATTTT.

At least ten counts were recorded for this clonotype. V usage is TRBV5-6 and J usage is TRBJ2-7, with D possibly TRBD2 on 6 matching bases. The V and J ends lost 4 bases and 9 bases respectively, with 17 bases between them. Per the germline V gene, CDR1 is SGHDT and CDR2 is YYEEEE. The CDR3 has 13 residues. CDR3 DNA sequence: TGTGCCAGCAGCAAAACCGGGGCGGAGGGGCAGTACTTC. Translating it yields CASSKTGAEGQYF. Using reference TRBV5-6 and TRBJ2-7 for the parts outside the CDR3, the full variable domain is DAGVTQSPTHLIKTRGQQVTLRCSPKSGHDTVSWYQQALGQGPQFIFQYYEEEERQRGNFPDRFSGHQFPNYSSELNVNALLLGDSALYLCASSKTGAEGQYFGPGTRLTVT.

This clonotype was detected many times. This sequence joins TRBV9 and TRBJ2-7; D is perhaps TRBD1 (6 bases). The length of the CDR3 is 15 residues. The germline CDR1 and CDR2 sequences are SGDLS and YYNGEE. Trimming left V 1 base short and J 4 bases short, with 15 bases between. CDR3 coding DNA: TGTGCCAGCAGCGTATCCCTGGGGGCAGCTTACGAGCAGTACTTC. Its protein is CASSVSLGAAYEQYF.